The rows below give T cell receptor beta chains drawn from one sample of a study of blood T cell repertoires in COVID-19. Generated by immunoSEQ multiplex PCR, the TCRdb table keeps only in-frame clones and is missing some. This table holds 97,000 or so clones, about 85% found once. What was sequenced was peripheral blood. The receptors here all came from a woman between 50 and 59 years old with COVID-19, enrolled during active disease. Both conserved end residues are part of each CDR3. A D gene is named only where the DNA matches it firmly. A clone size is listed for some rows: how often the clone was seen (once, few, many), or a class if it is expanded.

TRBJ1-1 | NA | NA | TRBV6-2/TRBV6-3 | TGTGCCAGCAGTTACGCCCAGGGAAACACTGAAGCTTTCTTT | CASSYAQGNTEAFF
TRBJ1-3 | NA | once | TRBV9 | TGTGCCAGCAGCGTAGAAGGGGTTGTGGGAAACACCATATATTTT | CASSVEGVVGNTIYF
TRBJ2-5 | TRBD1 | once | TRBV2 | TGTGCCAGCAGCGAAGGGACAGGGTCGCAAGAGACCCAGTACTTC | CASSEGTGSQETQYF
TRBJ2-1 | TRBD2 | NA | TRBV4-2 | TGTGCCAGCAGCCTCACTAGCGGAGAGTACAATGAGCAGTTCTTC | CASSLTSGEYNEQFF
TRBJ1-1 | NA | NA | TRBV6-6 | TGTGCCAGCAGTTACTCGAAAGGGGCTACAGAAGCTTTCTTT | CASSYSKGATEAFF
TRBJ2-2 | NA | NA | TRBV28 | TGTGCCAGCAGGAACTGGGGGGATGCGAACACCGGGGAGCTGTTTTTT | CASRNWGDANTGELFF
TRBJ1-6 | NA | once | TRBV6-5 | TGTGCCAGCAACATACAGGGATCAGGCTCACCCCTCCACTTT | CASNIQGSGSPLHF
TRBJ2-7 | TRBD1 | NA | TRBV6-5 | TGTGCCAGCAGGCCCAGGGGGCCCGAATCCTACGAGCAGTACTTC | CASRPRGPESYEQYF
TRBJ2-5 | NA | NA | TRBV19 | TGTGCCAGTAGTCCCCAGCTAGTTGTGGAGACCCAGTACTTC | CASSPQLVVETQYF
TRBJ1-6 | NA | once | TRBV6-1 | TGTGCCAGCAGTGTTTACAGTGACCCCTCCTATAATTCACCCCTCCACTTT | CASSVYSDPSYNSPLHF